These 20 T cell receptor beta chains share one sample of origin, sequenced in a study of vaccination and CD4 T cells after COVID-19. With the Oncomine TCR Beta short-read assay, DNA from cultured CD4+ T cells was sequenced. Using its own MiXCR run on the PCR reads, TCRdb lists one record per CDR3 protein. Of nearly 5,000 distinct CDR3 sequences listed, about 40% are singletons. The antigens for these receptors are not known. Treatment in this sample: roughly ten-day PBMC culture with coronavirus spike peptide pools or control peptides (ViraFEST assay). The sample consisted of CD4+ T cells from blood, cultured in vitro, taken after SARS-CoV-2 vaccination. These receptor sequences come from a human donor who had recovered from COVID-19.

This chain joins TRBV4-1 and TRBJ1-2; TRBD1 matches at 8 bases. The trim removed 5 bases at V and 5 bases at J, leaving 10 bases unmatched. The CDR3 runs to 15 residues. From germline, CDR1 is MGHRA and CDR2 YSYEKL. The CDR3 sequence: CASSFILTGAYGYTF. For the CDR3, the DNA is TGCGCCAGCAGCTTCATCCTGACAGGGGCGTATGGCTACACCTTC.

Notes on this clonotype: One end of the junction does not line up with germline, which may come from a read error. The CDR3 here is CASSLASGSGEQFF. The CDR3 DNA reads TGTGCCAGCAGTTTAGCGTCGGGTAGTGGTGAGCAGTTCTTC. The J gene is TRBJ2-1, the V gene TRBV7-8; D is perhaps TRBD2 (5 bases). The CDR3 has 14 residues. Per germline, CDR1 SGHVS and CDR2 FQNEAQ.

This clonotype turned up a few times. V usage is TRBV20-1 and J usage is TRBJ2-3; 11 positions match TRBD2. J was trimmed by 4 bases and V by 3 bases; bases with no gene match: 6. CDR1 is DFQATT and CDR2 is SNEGSKA in the germline V gene (reference sequence). The CDR3 consists of 15 residues. The CDR3 DNA reads as TGCAGTGCTAGTTTAGCGGGAGGGCCCGCAGATACGCAGTATTTT. Translating it yields CSASLAGGPADTQYF.

This clonotype was seen more than once but under ten times. The genes are TRBV4-1 and TRBJ1-2, with D maybe TRBD1 (5 bases). The CDR3 spans 15 residues. CDR1 and CDR2 (germline): MGHRA, YSYEKL. Trimming left V 1 base short and J 6 bases short, with 15 bases between. CDR3 DNA sequence: TGCGCCAGCAGCCAAGGGTTGGCAGGGCCGGATGGCTACACCTTC. Encoded protein: CASSQGLAGPDGYTF.

The rearrangement links TRBV6-4 to TRBJ2-7; maybe TRBD2 (6 bases). The length of the CDR3 is 15 residues. CDR1 is MRHNA, CDR2 SNTAGT, per germline. V was clipped by 2 bases and J by 4 bases, with 15 bases between them. CDR3 in DNA: TGTGCCAGCAGTGACCGGCGGGGCCGAGGGTACGAGCAGTACTTC. It is translated as CASSDRRGRGYEQYF.

Only a few counts were recorded for this clonotype. V usage is TRBV7-2 and J usage is TRBJ2-5, with 9 bases that match TRBD2. Germline trimming cut 7 bases from V and 4 bases from J; bases unmatched to any gene: 7. The germline V gene encodes CDR1 SGHTA and CDR2 FQGNSA. The CDR3 loop spans 14 amino acids. CDR3 in DNA: TGTGCCAGCACCATAGCGGGGGTTGGAGAGACCCAGTACTTC. The encoded protein is CASTIAGVGETQYF.

In DNA, the CDR3 is TGTGCCAGCAGAAAATGGGACAGGGAGAACTATGGCTACACCTTC. This gives the protein CASRKWDRENYGYTF. This rearrangement joins TRBV6-2 or TRBV6-3 to TRBJ1-2; 9 bases align to TRBD1. In germline, CDR1 is MNHEY, CDR2 SVGEGT. J lost 2 bases, V lost 6 bases, and 7 bases had no gene match. The CDR3 runs 15 residues.

V is TRBV2 and J is TRBJ2-3; 10 nucleotides line up with TRBD2. Germline V gene sequence: CDR1 SNHLY, CDR2 FYNNEI. V lost 1 base and J lost 7; bases outside the gene matches: 14. The CDR3 runs to 18 residues. The CDR3 sequence is CASSEGVVAGGVVNTQYF. CDR3 DNA: TGTGCCAGCAGTGAAGGGGTGGTAGCGGGGGGAGTAGTGAATACGCAGTATTTT.

This clonotype is labeled medium-sized. The chain uses TRBV6-2 or TRBV6-3 and TRBJ2-5, with TRBD2 matching over 9 bases. The CDR3 has 18 amino acids. After removal of 0 bases from V and 1 base from J, the junction contained 9 bases not matched to a gene. CDR1 and CDR2 (germline): MNHEY, SVGEGT. The CDR3 here is CASSYSRIAGVPQETQYF. The CDR3 region has the DNA TGTGCCAGCAGTTACTCGAGGATAGCGGGGGTCCCCCAAGAGACCCAGTACTTC.

Judged by abundance, this clonotype is large (0.1 to 1%). The CDR3 bases are TGTGCCAGCAGTTCGGCGGAGCGGGGCAATGAGCAGTTCTTC. As protein: CASSSAERGNEQFF. The V call is TRBV6-5, the J call TRBJ2-1; 7 nucleotides agree with TRBD2. Trimming took 4 bases from V and 6 from J; bases not matched to a gene: 6. In germline, CDR1 is MNHEY, CDR2 SVGAGI. CDR3 length equals 14 residues.

V and J are TRBV7-9 and TRBJ2-1; D is uncertain. The germline gives CDR1 SEHNR, CDR2 FQNEAQ (reference sequence). Between the trimmed V and J ends, which lost 5 bases and 3 bases, there was a span of 14 bases. The CDR3 consists of 15 residues. The CDR3 DNA sequence: TGTGCCAGCAGCACAGATCTGGTCAGCTACAATGAGCAGTTCTTC. Amino acids: CASSTDLVSYNEQFF. The entire variable domain, with the rest obtained from reference TRBV7-9 and TRBJ2-1, is as follows: DTGVSQNPRHKITKRGQNVTFRCDPISEHNRLYWYRQTLGQGPEFLTYFQNEAQLEKSRLLSDRFSAERPKGSFSTLEIQRTEQGDSAMYLCASSTDLVSYNEQFFGPGTRLTVL.

The V and J genes are TRBV28 and TRBJ2-5; 8 bases are shared with TRBD1. In germline, CDR1 is MDHEN, CDR2 SYDVKM. This CDR3 contains 15 residues. J was trimmed by 5 bases and V by 6 bases; bases with no gene match: 11. DNA of the CDR3: TGTGCCAGCAGCACAGGGGGAGGAGGGTGGGAGACCCAGTACTTC. Amino acids: CASSTGGGGWETQYF.

This clonotype was seen a few times. The V call is TRBV7-3, the J call TRBJ2-3, with D perhaps TRBD2 (6 bases). The CDR3 runs 15 residues. Germline values: CDR1 SGHTA, CDR2 FQGTGA. Trimming took 0 bases from V and 3 from J, leaving 10 bases between them. The CDR3 coding sequence is TGTGCCAGCAGCTTAACCCCCCGGGGGACAGATACGCAGTATTTT. This gives the protein CASSLTPRGTDTQYF. The full variable domain, rest sourced from reference TRBV7-3 and TRBJ2-3, is GAGVSQTPSNKVTEKGKYVELRCDPISGHTALYWYRQSLGQGPEFLIYFQGTGAADDSGLPNDRFFAVRPEGSVSTLKIQRTERGDSAVYLCASSLTPRGTDTQYFGPGTRLTVL.

The V and J genes are TRBV24-1 and TRBJ1-1; 7 bases match TRBD1. Germline CDR1 and CDR2: KGHDR and SFDVKD. The CDR3 has 15 residues. With 2 bases clipped from V and 1 base from J, the junction kept 3 bases outside the gene matches. The CDR3 DNA is TGTGCCACCAGTGATTCCGCAGGGGGGAACACTGAAGCTTTCTTT. It is translated as CATSDSAGGNTEAFF.

The chain joins TRBV5-8 to TRBJ1-2; a possible D gene is TRBD1 (5 bases). V was pared by 1 base and J by 8 bases, with 15 bases between. Germline CDR1 reads SGHTS; CDR2 reads YDEGEE. The CDR3 sequence is 14 residues long. The CDR3 region is CASSLLRGAGGYTF. The CDR3 DNA follows: TGTGCCAGCAGCTTGCTAAGGGGCGCTGGAGGCTACACCTTC.

This clonotype showed up just a few times. The J gene is TRBJ1-1, the V gene TRBV20-1; D perhaps matches TRBD1 (6 bases). V lost 6 bases and J lost 0, with 14 bases in between. Germline V CDR1 and CDR2: DFQATT, SNEGSKA (reference sequence). This CDR3 has 14 residues. The CDR3 region is CSAPKGGMNTEAFF. In DNA, the CDR3 is TGCAGTGCCCCCAAGGGGGGCATGAACACTGAAGCTTTCTTT.

This chain connects TRBV5-1 to TRBJ2-7; 11 positions agree with TRBD1. The CDR3 is 16 amino acids. V trimming: 4 bases; J trimming: 11 bases; junction bases outside the gene matches: 17. Germline CDR1 SGHRS, CDR2 YFSETQ. The CDR3 DNA sequence: TGCGCCAGCAGCCAATTCAACCGGGACAGGGGGGTATGGAAGTACTTC. Translated, it gives CASSQFNRDRGVWKYF.

There are a few counts of this clonotype. This rearrangement joins TRBV6-1 to TRBJ2-2; 8 nucleotides line up with TRBD2. The CDR3 is 14 residues long. Looked up from germline, CDR1 is MNHNS and CDR2 is SASEGT. V lost 8 bases to trimming and J lost 0 bases; unmatched junction nucleotides: 2. CDR3 sequence reads: CASRGGPNTGELFF. DNA of the CDR3: TGTGCCAGCCGGGGGGGTCCGAACACCGGGGAGCTGTTTTTT.

V is TRBV6-5 and J is TRBJ1-1; D not certain. Germline CDR1 MNHEY, CDR2 SVGAGI. CDR3 length equals 13 residues. V dropped 4 bases and J dropped 11 bases, with 17 bases sitting between them. CDR3 region: CASSSRLEFRAFF. The CDR3 DNA sequence: TGTGCCAGCAGTTCCCGACTGGAATTTAGGGCTTTCTTT.

The chain recombines TRBV20-1 with TRBJ2-4; 7 nucleotides agree with TRBD1. In germline, CDR1 is DFQATT, CDR2 SNEGSKA (reference sequence). V was pared by 7 bases and J by 1 base, with 4 bases of the junction left unmatched. The length of the CDR3 is 13 residues. CDR3 sequence reads: CSVDREAKNIQYF. DNA of the CDR3: TGCAGTGTTGACAGGGAGGCCAAAAACATTCAGTACTTC.